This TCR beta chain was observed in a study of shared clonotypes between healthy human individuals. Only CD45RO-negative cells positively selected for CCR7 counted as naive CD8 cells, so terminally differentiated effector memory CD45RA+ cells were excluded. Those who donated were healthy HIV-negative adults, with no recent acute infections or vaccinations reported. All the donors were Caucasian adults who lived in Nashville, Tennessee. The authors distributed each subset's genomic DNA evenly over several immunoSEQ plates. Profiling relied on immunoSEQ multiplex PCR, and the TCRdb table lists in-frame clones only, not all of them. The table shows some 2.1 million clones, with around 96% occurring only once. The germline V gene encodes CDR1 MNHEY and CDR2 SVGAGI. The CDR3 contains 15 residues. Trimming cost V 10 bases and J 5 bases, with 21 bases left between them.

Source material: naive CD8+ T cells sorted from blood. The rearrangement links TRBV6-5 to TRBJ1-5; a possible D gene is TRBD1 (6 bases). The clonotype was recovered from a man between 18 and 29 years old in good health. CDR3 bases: TGTGCCACCCGATTAGGGGGGGAAGGGTATCAGCCCCAGCATTTT. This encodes CATRLGGEGYQPQHF.